Listed below are T cell receptor beta chains from one sample, sequenced in a study of T-cell memory formation after mild COVID-19. TCRdb fed the 5' RACE reads into MiXCR, producing one record per CDR3 protein. In the table there are some 340,000 distinct CDR3 sequences, around 13% of which are singletons. The sample consisted of PBMCs or a T cell subset sorted from them (not recorded which). The receptor source for this set is a young man who had mild COVID-19 (a few samples of this study predate the infection). Cell type and time point are not known. The CDR3 runs from the conserved cysteine through the conserved F or W. The order of the fields is CDR3 length, J gene, V gene, D gene, clone size, CDR3 DNA, CDR3 protein. The D gene is left open where the match is weak. Only part of the rows carry a size: once, few, many, or a class if the clone is expanded.

>13|TRBJ2-3|TRBV5-1|.|many
TGCGCCAGCAGCTTGGAAGGCACAGATACGCAGTATTTT
CASSLEGTDTQYF
>18|TRBJ1-5|TRBV7-2|TRBD1|many
TGTGCCAGCAGCTTAGGGGGCGGACAGGCCTATAGCAATCAGCCCCAGCATTTT
CASSLGGGQAYSNQPQHF
>15|TRBJ1-1|TRBV5-1|.|few
TGCGCCAGCAGCCGAAGGCCGGGGGTGAACACTGAAGCTTTCTTT
CASSRRPGVNTEAFF
>15|TRBJ1-2|TRBV4-3|.|.
TGCGCCAGCAGCCAAGGTGTCGGGGCCCACTATGGCTACACCTTC
CASSQGVGAHYGYTF
>16|TRBJ2-3|TRBV7-3|TRBD2|.
TGTGCCAGCAGCCCCGGGACTAGCGGCTACACAGATACGCAGTATTTT
CASSPGTSGYTDTQYF
>14|TRBJ2-1|TRBV4-3|.|few
TGCGCCAGCAGCCAAGGGGCCGGCTACAATGAGCAGTTCTTC
CASSQGAGYNEQFF
>13|TRBJ2-1|TRBV4-1|.|few
TGCGCCAGCAGCCAAGAAGGCCGGGAGAGAGAGTTCTTC
CASSQEGREREFF
>14|TRBJ2-3|TRBV6-5|.|many
TGTGCCAGCAGTTACTCTGGTCGCACAGATACGCAGTATTTT
CASSYSGRTDTQYF
>11|TRBJ2-7|TRBV20-1|.|few
TGCAGTGCTAGTTCCACCTACGAGCAGTACTTC
CSASSTYEQYF
>15|TRBJ1-2|TRBV9|TRBD1|.
TGTGCCAGCAGCTTGTCCTCCGGGACAGGGGGTGGCTACACCTTC
CASSLSSGTGGGYTF
>17|TRBJ2-5|TRBV11-2|TRBD2|.
TGTGCCTCCGCAAGCACAACCCTGGCGGGGGTCCAAGAGACCCAGTACTTC
CASASTTLAGVQETQYF
>13|TRBJ1-1|TRBV15|.|.
TGTGCCACCAGCACGGAATTGAACACTGAAGCTTTCTTT
CATSTELNTEAFF